This TCR beta chain was captured in a study of cytomegalovirus exposure and HLA in healthy donors. PCR employed 60 Vbeta and 13 Jbeta primers. The table came from immunoSEQ multiplex PCR; TCRdb's copy has only in-frame clones and leaves some out. The table has around 200,000 clones, over 65% seen once. Concerning this clone: Its antigen is unidentified.

Study results and limitations: According to the study, around 180 TCR beta chains were cytomegalovirus-associated. A later analysis found most CMV-associated TCR beta chains apparently HLA-restricted.

Trimming shortened V by 6 bases and J by 1 base, and 7 bases separated the two germline ends. CDR3 length: 14 amino acids. Germline V gives CDR1 ENHRY, CDR2 SYGVKD. Sequencing used PBMCs. The chain uses TRBV10-3 and TRBJ2-6; D gene uncertain. The sequence was obtained from a woman in her forties or fifties in good health and CMV-seropositive. CDR3 DNA sequence: TGTGCCATCAGACTCTCATCTGGGGCCAACGTCCTGACTTTC. Amino acids: CAIRLSSGANVLTF.